Shown below are 23 T cell receptor beta chains from a single sample sequenced in a study of shared clonotypes between healthy human individuals. TCRdb keeps only in-frame clones here, not all; method: immunoSEQ multiplex PCR. The profile shows fewer than 3 million clones, under 95% of them singletons. The source material was naive CD4+ T cells from PBMCs. Described subset: CD45RA+ positively selected. These TCRs come from a man between 18 and 35 years old in good health. Some clones in this sample may be carry-over from other donors' samples.

This chain joins TRBV7-9 and TRBJ2-3; 7 bases are a match to TRBD1. CDR3 length equals 15 residues. Trimming took 9 bases from V and 1 from J; bases not matched to a gene: 10. Germline V gene lookup returns CDR1 SEHNR and CDR2 FQNEAQ (reference sequence). The CDR3 coding sequence is TGTGCCAGTTCGAAGGGGGCGTTGGGCACAGATACGCAGTATTTT. Translated, it gives CASSKGALGTDTQYF.

J is TRBJ1-2 and V is TRBV5-8; possibly TRBD1 for D (5 bases). The V end was cut by 4 bases, the J end by 1 base, with 14 bases between. Germline V lookup: CDR1 SGHTS, CDR2 YDEGEE. This CDR3 region has 15 residues. The CDR3 sequence: CASSRGAEINYGYTF. The CDR3 DNA is TGTGCCAGCAGCCGGGGCGCAGAAATTAACTATGGCTACACCTTC.

The chain carries TRBV29-1 and TRBJ2-1; 8 positions agree with TRBD2. The CDR3 length is 15 residues. The J segment lost 2 bases and the V segment lost 4 bases, leaving 7 bases of the junction unmatched. Germline loops: CDR1 SQVTM, CDR2 ANQGSEA. This chain's CDR3 is CSVVGQRETYNEQFF. The CDR3, as DNA: TGCAGCGTTGTAGGACAGCGGGAGACCTACAATGAGCAGTTCTTC.

The chain is built from TRBV6-6 and TRBJ2-7, with 7 bases matching TRBD1. CDR3 length: 13 amino acids. Unmatched junction bases numbered 6, after V lost 6 bases and J lost 4 bases. The germline V gene encodes CDR1 MNHNY and CDR2 SVGAGI (reference sequence). The CDR3 nucleotides are TGTGCCAGCAGCCCTCGACAGGGTTACGAGCAGTACTTC. Its protein product is CASSPRQGYEQYF.

This chain connects TRBV29-1 to TRBJ2-5; possibly TRBD2 for D (6 bases). The germline gives CDR1 SQVTM, CDR2 ANQGSEA. This CDR3 is 14 amino acids long. V dropped 3 bases and J dropped 4 bases, with 15 bases sitting between them. As DNA, the CDR3 is TGCAGCGTTGAGCCACTCTTGGGGGGAGAGACCCAGTACTTC. Encoded protein: CSVEPLLGGETQYF.

This clone is a singleton in its sample. V usage is TRBV4-3 and J usage is TRBJ1-1; 9 nucleotides agree with TRBD1. Germline values: CDR1 LGHNA, CDR2 YSLEER. Trimming cost V 1 base and J 3 bases; bases outside gene matches: 6. The CDR3 runs to 16 residues. This CDR3 reads CASSQGSGTGYTEAFF. In DNA form, the CDR3 reads TGCGCCAGCAGCCAAGGTTCCGGGACAGGGTACACTGAAGCTTTCTTT.

The chain combines TRBV28 with TRBJ1-5; D is unresolved. Between the trimmed V and J ends, which lost 3 bases and 0 bases, there was a span of 9 bases. This CDR3 has 15 residues. CDR1 is MDHEN and CDR2 is SYDVKM in the germline V gene. CDR3: CASSFKGNSNQPQHF. CDR3 DNA: TGTGCCAGCAGTTTCAAGGGTAATAGCAATCAGCCCCAGCATTTT. Combining the CDR3 with reference TRBV28 and TRBJ1-5 gives the whole variable domain DVKVTQSSRYLVKRTGEKVFLECVQDMDHENMFWYRQDPGLGLRLIYFSYDVKMKEKGDIPEGYSVSREKKERFSLILESASTNQTSMYLCASSFKGNSNQPQHFGDGTRLSIL.

J is TRBJ1-3 and V is TRBV5-1; D gene unclear. V lost 0 bases to trimming and J lost 8 bases, with 6 bases between them. This CDR3 region has 12 residues. Germline loops: CDR1 SGHRS, CDR2 YFSETQ. The CDR3 here is CASSLGPDTIYF. The DNA of the CDR3 is TGCGCCAGCAGCTTGGGACCGGACACCATATATTTT.

This chain uses TRBV18 with TRBJ1-1; no reliable D call. In germline, CDR1 is KGHSH, CDR2 LQKENI. The CDR3 has 14 residues. Deletions cut 2 bases from V and 3 bases from J, with 10 bases between. The CDR3 reads CASSPGTLDTEAFF. The CDR3 DNA is TGTGCCAGCTCACCAGGAACGCTCGACACTGAAGCTTTCTTT.

This clone was observed once. The chain uses TRBV28 and TRBJ2-3; maybe TRBD1 (6 bases). The CDR3 sequence is 12 residues long. CDR1 and CDR2 from the germline V gene are MDHEN and SYDVKM. V dropped 8 bases and J dropped 6 bases, with 12 bases sitting between them. The CDR3 region has the DNA TGTGCCAGCCTGGACAGAACCGATACGCAGTATTTT. It codes for CASLDRTDTQYF.

V gene TRBV28 combines with J gene TRBJ1-1; TRBD1 matches 9 bases. The V gene's germline CDR1 is MDHEN and CDR2 SYDVKM. V was pared by 8 bases and J by 0 bases, with 13 bases of the junction left unmatched. This CDR3 contains 17 residues. As DNA, the CDR3 is TGTGCCAGCCACCCCGGACAGGGGATTAGCGTGAACACTGAAGCTTTCTTT. This translates into CASHPGQGISVNTEAFF.

In regard to this clone: The same CDR3 is also encoded by other DNA sequences in this sample. The V call is TRBV29-1, the J call TRBJ1-2; 7 nucleotides align to TRBD1. The J segment lost 2 bases and the V segment lost 6 bases, leaving 3 bases of the junction unmatched. Germline V gene data show CDR1 as SQVTM and CDR2 as ANQGSEA. The CDR3 sequence is 12 residues long. The CDR3 protein is CSVVTGNYGYTF. DNA for the CDR3: TGCAGCGTCGTGACAGGGAACTATGGCTACACCTTC.

V gene TRBV18 combines with J gene TRBJ2-2; 7 bases map to TRBD2. Germline V gives CDR1 KGHSH, CDR2 LQKENI. This CDR3 comprises 16 residues. Trimming cost V 2 bases and J 3 bases; bases outside gene matches: 6. The CDR3 here is CASSPGGREDTGELFF. The CDR3 DNA reads TGTGCCAGCTCACCAGGCGGGAGAGAGGACACCGGGGAGCTGTTTTTT.

This clone has just one count. This chain links TRBV25-1 with TRBJ2-1; D remains unclear. The germline V gene has CDR1 MGHDK and CDR2 SYGVNS. V was pared by 2 bases and J by 0 bases, with 11 bases between. The CDR3 consists of 16 residues. The CDR3 sequence is CASSERLWGSYNEQFF. Here the CDR3 DNA reads TGTGCCAGCAGTGAAAGGCTGTGGGGCTCCTACAATGAGCAGTTCTTC.

The chain combines TRBV7-8 with TRBJ1-2, with 9 bases lining up with TRBD1. J was trimmed by 2 bases and V by 4 bases; bases with no gene match: 5. Germline CDR1 reads SGHVS; CDR2 reads FQNEAQ. The CDR3 runs 15 residues. The CDR3 region has the DNA TGTGCCAGCAGCTCGGGGACAGGGAAAAACTATGGCTACACCTTC. Protein sequence: CASSSGTGKNYGYTF.

The chain joins TRBV28 to TRBJ2-1; unclear D gene. Between the trimmed V and J ends, which lost 2 bases and 8 bases, there was a span of 7 bases. Germline V gives CDR1 MDHEN, CDR2 SYDVKM. The CDR3 covers 12 residues. The CDR3 sequence: CASSLPTYEQFF. As DNA, the CDR3 is TGTGCCAGCAGTTTACCTACCTATGAGCAGTTCTTC.

The CDR3 DNA sequence: TGCGCCAGCAGCTCAGGGTCACCCGAGCAGTACTTC. This translates into CASSSGSPEQYF. This chain links TRBV5-1 with TRBJ2-7, with TRBD1 as a possible D gene (5 bases). V lost 3 bases to trimming and J lost 6 bases, with 10 bases between them. The CDR3 contains 12 residues. The V gene's germline CDR1 is SGHRS and CDR2 YFSETQ.

This rearrangement joins TRBV5-1 to TRBJ2-3; 10 bases map to TRBD2. The junction had 4 bases not matched to a gene; V was cut back by 5 bases and J by 1 base. The CDR3 runs to 15 residues. Germline V lookup: CDR1 SGHRS, CDR2 YFSETQ. The DNA of the CDR3 is TGCGCCAGCAGATTCCTAGCGGGAGGCACAGATACGCAGTATTTT. It codes for CASRFLAGGTDTQYF.

To note about this clone: Distinct nucleotide sequences in the sample also encode this CDR3. The chain uses TRBV25-1 and TRBJ2-1; no firm D call. CDR1 is MGHDK and CDR2 is SYGVNS in the germline V gene. This CDR3 is built from 14 residues. V dropped 2 bases and J dropped 0 bases, with 5 bases sitting between them. CDR3 nucleotide sequence: TGTGCCAGCAGTGAAGAGAGCTCCTACAATGAGCAGTTCTTC. Residues: CASSEESSYNEQFF.

In regard to this clone: Distinct nucleotide sequences in the sample also encode this CDR3. The chain is built from TRBV7-3 and TRBJ2-2, with D unclear. There are 14 residues in the CDR3. CDR1 and CDR2 from the germline V gene are SGHTA and FQGTGA. V lost 4 bases and J lost 1, with 7 bases in between. As DNA, the CDR3 is TGTGCCAGCAGCTCCCCAAAGAACACCGGGGAGCTGTTTTTT. It yields the protein CASSSPKNTGELFF.

The chain combines TRBV10-2 with TRBJ2-7; TRBD1 aligns across 8 bases. The V segment lost 6 bases and the J segment 7 bases; nucleotides outside the gene matches: 5. CDR1 is WSHSY, CDR2 SAAADI, per germline. This CDR3 is 12 amino acids long. The CDR3 region is CASRYDRGEQYF. CDR3 in DNA: TGCGCCAGCAGATACGACAGGGGTGAGCAGTACTTC.

V and J are TRBV7-9 and TRBJ1-2, with D unresolved. Between the trimmed V and J ends, which lost 6 bases and 8 bases, there was a span of 19 bases. From germline, CDR1 is SEHNR and CDR2 FQNEAQ (reference sequence). The CDR3 spans 14 residues. The CDR3 is CASSIWLSSGGYTF. CDR3 nucleotides: TGTGCCAGCAGTATTTGGTTAAGCTCGGGAGGCTACACCTTC.

The chain uses TRBV19 and TRBJ2-3, with D possibly matching TRBD1 (5 bases). Per the germline V gene, CDR1 is LNHDA and CDR2 is SQIVND (reference sequence). V lost 5 bases, J lost 0 bases, and 9 bases lay in between. This CDR3 comprises 14 residues. CDR3 region: CASSAYRSTDTQYF. In DNA form, the CDR3 reads TGTGCCAGTAGTGCCTACAGGAGCACAGATACGCAGTATTTT. Full variable domain (rest looked up from reference TRBV19 and TRBJ2-3): DGGITQSPKYLFRKEGQNVTLSCEQNLNHDAMYWYRQDPGQGLRLIYYSQIVNDFQKGDIAEGYSVSREKKESFPLTVTSAQKNPTAFYLCASSAYRSTDTQYFGPGTRLTVL.